A single sample is the source of the 9 T cell receptor beta chains below, sequenced in a study of T-cell reconstitution after alpha-beta-depleted transplantation in children (dated by TCRdb to 2016 to 2017). In the paper's terms, the treatment or condition label means: allogeneic hematopoietic cell transplantation with graft depleted of TCRalphabeta T cells and CD19 B cells. Libraries came from PCR. Reads for this sample came from an Illumina HiSeq 2500. TCR library preparation used molecular barcoding, with unique molecular identifiers applied to normalize quantification of the TCRbeta repertoire. Starting from the raw public reads, TCRdb applied fastp trimming at Q25, assembled clones with MiXCR and retained in-frame beta chains. Rows merge per CDR3 protein into single entries with the most common DNA and genes. This sample is represented by 500,000 to 750,000 distinct CDR3 sequences; roughly a quarter of them were singletons. Together, the top ten hold about a third of the sample.

The material was PBMCs, obtained before TCRalphabeta/CD19-depleted stem cell transplant. These receptors were taken from a boy under three years old with Wiskott-Aldrich syndrome, due to receive a stem cell transplant.

This clonotype was seen a handful of times. This chain uses TRBV5-8 with TRBJ2-3, with 7 bases lining up with TRBD1. The length of the CDR3 is 15 residues. The J segment lost 0 bases and the V segment lost 3 bases, leaving 4 bases of the junction unmatched. Germline V gene data show CDR1 as SGHTS and CDR2 as YDEGEE. In DNA form, the CDR3 reads TGTGCCAGCAGCTCCACAGGGGCCAGCACAGATACGCAGTATTTT. Its translation: CASSSTGASTDTQYF. The full variable domain, rest sourced from reference TRBV5-8 and TRBJ2-3, is EAGVTQSPTHLIKTRGQQATLRCSPISGHTSVYWYQQALGLGLQFLLWYDEGEERNRGNFPPRFSGRQFPNYSSELNVNALELEDSALYLCASSSTGASTDTQYFGPGTRLTVL.

The CDR3 DNA sequence: TGTGCCAGCAGTTTATTGGGGACGACTAGGTTCTTC. It yields the protein CASSLLGTTRFF. The chain has TRBV12-3 or TRBV12-4 and TRBJ2-1, with D perhaps matching TRBD2 (6 bases). Trimming took 2 bases from V and 15 from J, leaving 14 bases between them. CDR3 length equals 12 residues.

This clonotype was counted a few times. The J gene is TRBJ2-2, the V gene TRBV9; 9 nucleotides line up with TRBD2. CDR3 length equals 14 residues. Looked up from germline, CDR1 is SGDLS and CDR2 is YYNGEE. V lost 1 base to trimming and J lost 6 bases; unmatched junction nucleotides: 1. The CDR3 sequence: CASSVRTSAGELFF. CDR3 DNA sequence: TGTGCCAGCAGCGTACGGACTAGCGCCGGGGAGCTGTTTTTT.

This clonotype was counted a few times. This chain links TRBV7-2 with TRBJ1-5; D is unresolved. CDR1 is SGHTA, CDR2 FQGNSA, per germline. The CDR3 loop spans 15 amino acids. The V end lost 1 base, the J end lost 1 base, and 8 bases lay between the germline ends. The CDR3 DNA reads as TGTGCCAGCAGCTTAGGTCATAGGAGCAATCAGCCCCAGCATTTT. Residues: CASSLGHRSNQPQHF.

In its sample, this clonotype was seen a few times. The J gene is TRBJ2-1, the V gene TRBV5-1, with TRBD2 matching over 13 bases. The CDR3 covers 16 residues. J gave up 10 bases and V 2 bases, and 9 bases lay outside the gene matches. The germline gives CDR1 SGHRS, CDR2 YFSETQ. CDR3 in amino acids: CASSFTGLAGSNEQFF. CDR3 nucleotide sequence: TGCGCCAGCAGCTTTACGGGACTAGCGGGAAGTAACGAGCAGTTCTTC.

The V and J genes are TRBV11-2 and TRBJ2-1; 7 bases align to TRBD2. V trimming: 2 bases; J trimming: 1 base; junction bases outside the gene matches: 8. Germline assignment: CDR1 SGHAT and CDR2 FQNNGV. The CDR3 runs to 17 residues. CDR3 residues: CASSLLETSLSYNEQFF. In DNA form, the CDR3 reads TGTGCCAGCAGCTTACTAGAGACTAGCCTGTCCTACAATGAGCAGTTCTTC.

The V gene is TRBV6-5, the J gene TRBJ2-5; 7 bases fit TRBD1. Germline assignment: CDR1 MNHEY and CDR2 SVGAGI. The length of the CDR3 is 14 residues. V lost 2 bases, J lost 2 bases, and 2 bases stayed unmatched. CDR3 protein: CASSYGDRQETQYF. In nucleotides, the CDR3 is TGTGCCAGCAGTTACGGGGACAGACAAGAGACCCAGTACTTC.

The rearrangement uses TRBV7-6 and TRBJ2-5, with a possible D match to TRBD1 (5 bases). Looked up from germline, CDR1 is SGHVS and CDR2 is FNYEAQ. The CDR3 consists of 13 residues. Trimming pared 5 bases from V and 5 bases from J, leaving 12 bases between. CDR3 sequence: CASSGTGFETQYF. The CDR3 DNA follows: TGTGCCAGCAGCGGAACAGGTTTCGAGACCCAGTACTTC.

There are a few counts of this clonotype. This chain links TRBV7-2 with TRBJ2-2; D is perhaps TRBD1 (6 bases). Per the germline V gene, CDR1 is SGHTA and CDR2 is FQGNSA. The CDR3 is made up of 13 amino acids. Trimming took 4 bases from V and 9 from J, leaving 12 bases between them. CDR3 in amino acids: CASSSIRDRELFF. The CDR3 bases are TGTGCCAGCAGCTCAATCCGGGACAGGGAGCTGTTTTTT.